These T cell receptor beta chains were read from a single sample in a study of radiation and T cells in renal cell carcinoma. Produced via immunoSEQ multiplex PCR; TCRdb's table is partial and in-frame only. The sample has 20,000 to 25,000 clones, roughly 80% seen once; the top ten hold 35% to 45%. The sample was blood, taken from a patient whose treatment included radiotherapy and nephrectomy. The receptors stem from a man aged 55 to 70 with renal cell carcinoma. Both conserved end residues are part of each CDR3. Each record gives: D gene, J gene, V gene, CDR3 length, clone size, CDR3 DNA, CDR3 protein. A D gene is named only where the DNA matches it firmly. Clone sizes are given selectively: once, few, many, or a class where the clone is expanded.

d_gene: -
j_gene: TRBJ2-1
v_gene: TRBV7-2
len: 14
abundance: -
CDR3nt: TGTGCCAGCAGCTTAGTAGCGGCCCCTAATGAGCAGTTCTTC
CDR3aa: CASSLVAAPNEQFF

d_gene: TRBD1
j_gene: TRBJ1-4
v_gene: TRBV7-9
len: 16
abundance: -
CDR3nt: TGTGCCAGCAGCCTCCTCGTTGGACAGGGAGATGAAAAACTGTTTTTT
CDR3aa: CASSLLVGQGDEKLFF

d_gene: TRBD1
j_gene: TRBJ2-5
v_gene: TRBV7-2
len: 12
abundance: -
CDR3nt: TGTGCCAGCAGCCCACCACAGGGGGCCCAGTACTTC
CDR3aa: CASSPPQGAQYF

d_gene: -
j_gene: TRBJ2-2
v_gene: TRBV6-1
len: 15
abundance: -
CDR3nt: TGTGCCAGCAGACCCAACGCACCTAACACCGGGGAGCTGTTTTTT
CDR3aa: CASRPNAPNTGELFF

d_gene: -
j_gene: TRBJ1-1
v_gene: TRBV5-1
len: 14
abundance: few
CDR3nt: TGCGCCAGCAGCTACAGGGATGAGAACACTGAAGCTTTCTTT
CDR3aa: CASSYRDENTEAFF

d_gene: -
j_gene: TRBJ2-2
v_gene: TRBV29-1
len: 11
abundance: -
CDR3nt: TGCAGCGCCTACAGGCCCGGGGAGCTGTTTTTT
CDR3aa: CSAYRPGELFF

d_gene: TRBD2
j_gene: TRBJ2-3
v_gene: TRBV9
len: 15
abundance: once
CDR3nt: TGTGCCAGCAGCGTAGAGCGGGAGAGCACAGATACGCAGTATTTT
CDR3aa: CASSVERESTDTQYF

d_gene: -
j_gene: TRBJ2-7
v_gene: TRBV5-5
len: 14
abundance: -
CDR3nt: TGTGCCAGCAGCTTCACCGGGGGCGATTCGGAGCAGTACTTC
CDR3aa: CASSFTGGDSEQYF

d_gene: -
j_gene: TRBJ2-2
v_gene: TRBV21-1
len: 19
abundance: -
CDR3nt: TGTGCCAGCAGCAAAGTGGGGAAGCCGGGACCCCAAAACACCGGGGAGCTGTTTTTT
CDR3aa: CASSKVGKPGPQNTGELFF

d_gene: -
j_gene: TRBJ2-3
v_gene: TRBV14
len: 15
abundance: -
CDR3nt: TGTGCCAGCAGCCAAGCCCCAGGGGGGCTATATACGCAGTATTTT
CDR3aa: CASSQAPGGLYTQYF

d_gene: -
j_gene: TRBJ2-7
v_gene: TRBV5-5
len: 13
abundance: -
CDR3nt: TGTGCCAGCAGCGTGGGACCGCAGGACGGGCAGTACTTC
CDR3aa: CASSVGPQDGQYF

d_gene: TRBD2
j_gene: TRBJ2-7
v_gene: TRBV5-1
len: 14
abundance: once
CDR3nt: TGCGCCAGCAGCTTGGTAGCGGGAGAGTACGAGCAGTACTTC
CDR3aa: CASSLVAGEYEQYF

d_gene: -
j_gene: TRBJ2-5
v_gene: TRBV5-6
len: 13
abundance: few
CDR3nt: TGTGCCAGCAGCTTGGATCCGGAGGGGACCCAGTACTTC
CDR3aa: CASSLDPEGTQYF

d_gene: -
j_gene: TRBJ2-7
v_gene: TRBV27
len: 16
abundance: -
CDR3nt: TGTGCCAGCAGTCCCCTGGGGGCGGGAAGATACTACGAGCAGTACTTC
CDR3aa: CASSPLGAGRYYEQYF

d_gene: -
j_gene: TRBJ2-5
v_gene: TRBV18
len: 12
abundance: -
CDR3nt: TGTGCCAGCTCACTGTTAAAAGAGACCCAGTACTTC
CDR3aa: CASSLLKETQYF

d_gene: TRBD2
j_gene: TRBJ2-7
v_gene: TRBV14
len: 19
abundance: -
CDR3nt: TGTGCCAGCAGCCAAGGAGTCGGTTGGCCCGATGGACTAGCGGATGAGCAGTACTTC
CDR3aa: CASSQGVGWPDGLADEQYF

d_gene: -
j_gene: TRBJ2-5
v_gene: TRBV4-1
len: 15
abundance: -
CDR3nt: TGCGCCAGCAGCCAAGAGGGGCTTTACCAAGAGACCCAGTACTTC
CDR3aa: CASSQEGLYQETQYF

d_gene: -
j_gene: TRBJ1-1
v_gene: TRBV30
len: 14
abundance: -
CDR3nt: TGTGCCTGGAGTGGACTTTTCATGAACACTGAAGCTTTCTTT
CDR3aa: CAWSGLFMNTEAFF

d_gene: -
j_gene: TRBJ1-1
v_gene: TRBV7-8
len: 13
abundance: few
CDR3nt: TGTGCCAGCAGCTTAGAGTTGGGCACTGAAGCTTTCTTT
CDR3aa: CASSLELGTEAFF

d_gene: -
j_gene: TRBJ2-1
v_gene: TRBV19
len: 15
abundance: -
CDR3nt: TGTGCCAGTGTTAGGGACTCTCTTTTTTACAATGAGCAGTTCTTC
CDR3aa: CASVRDSLFYNEQFF

d_gene: -
j_gene: TRBJ1-4
v_gene: TRBV4-1
len: 17
abundance: -
CDR3nt: TGCGCCAGCAGCCGTTTGGTCGCCGGCCCACTAAATGAAAAACTGTTTTTT
CDR3aa: CASSRLVAGPLNEKLFF

d_gene: -
j_gene: TRBJ1-5
v_gene: TRBV19
len: 16
abundance: -
CDR3nt: TGTGCCAGTACCAGGGGCCAGGGGAATAGCAATCAGCCCCAGCATTTT
CDR3aa: CASTRGQGNSNQPQHF

d_gene: -
j_gene: TRBJ1-3
v_gene: TRBV6-5
len: 13
abundance: -
CDR3nt: TGTGCCAGCAGAGCTCGCTCTGGAAACACCATATATTTT
CDR3aa: CASRARSGNTIYF

d_gene: -
j_gene: TRBJ1-6
v_gene: TRBV2
len: 14
abundance: -
CDR3nt: TGTGCCAGCAGGACCGGGACCCATAATTCACCCCTCCACTTT
CDR3aa: CASRTGTHNSPLHF

d_gene: -
j_gene: TRBJ1-5
v_gene: TRBV10-3
len: 15
abundance: -
CDR3nt: TGTGCCATCAGTGAGTCCGCCTATAGCAATCAGCCCCAGCATTTT
CDR3aa: CAISESAYSNQPQHF

d_gene: TRBD2
j_gene: TRBJ2-2
v_gene: TRBV6-5
len: 15
abundance: -
CDR3nt: TGTGCCAGCAGTGGACTAGCGGGAGAGACCGGGGAGCTGTTTTTT
CDR3aa: CASSGLAGETGELFF

d_gene: -
j_gene: TRBJ2-4
v_gene: TRBV6-5
len: 15
abundance: few
CDR3nt: TGTGCCAGCAGTTACAGGGGACTAGCCAAAAACATTCAGTACTTC
CDR3aa: CASSYRGLAKNIQYF

d_gene: TRBD2
j_gene: TRBJ2-1
v_gene: TRBV5-1
len: 15
abundance: -
CDR3nt: TGCGCCAGCAGGGCTAGCGGGATAGTACACAATGAGCAGTTCTTC
CDR3aa: CASRASGIVHNEQFF

d_gene: TRBD1
j_gene: TRBJ2-7
v_gene: TRBV2
len: 13
abundance: -
CDR3nt: TGTGCCACAACCGCGGACAGGGATGACGAGCAGTACTTC
CDR3aa: CATTADRDDEQYF

d_gene: TRBD1
j_gene: TRBJ1-3
v_gene: TRBV18
len: 15
abundance: -
CDR3nt: TGTGCCAGCTCACTACTAGACAGGGCTGGAAACACCATATATTTT
CDR3aa: CASSLLDRAGNTIYF

d_gene: TRBD2
j_gene: TRBJ2-7
v_gene: TRBV27
len: 16
abundance: -
CDR3nt: TGTGCCAGCAGCTCACATCTAGCGGGAGTCCCGAACGAGCAGTACTTC
CDR3aa: CASSSHLAGVPNEQYF

d_gene: -
j_gene: TRBJ2-5
v_gene: TRBV7-3
len: 13
abundance: -
CDR3nt: TGTGCCAGCAGCTTAATGGCGAAAGAGACCCAGTACTTC
CDR3aa: CASSLMAKETQYF

d_gene: -
j_gene: TRBJ2-5
v_gene: TRBV5-4
len: 13
abundance: -
CDR3nt: TGTGCCAGCAGCTGGAAGGGGAGAGAGACCCAGTACTTC
CDR3aa: CASSWKGRETQYF

d_gene: -
j_gene: TRBJ2-3
v_gene: TRBV30
len: 15
abundance: -
CDR3nt: TGTGCCTGGAGCTCCGGAAGAAGGGGAACAGATACGCAGTATTTT
CDR3aa: CAWSSGRRGTDTQYF

d_gene: TRBD1
j_gene: TRBJ1-3
v_gene: TRBV6-5
len: 14
abundance: -
CDR3nt: TGTGCCAGCAGTTATCGACAGGGGGGAAACACCATATATTTT
CDR3aa: CASSYRQGGNTIYF

d_gene: TRBD2
j_gene: TRBJ2-7
v_gene: TRBV19
len: 13
abundance: -
CDR3nt: TGTGCCAGCAGGGAGGGACCCAAAAACGAGCAGTACTTC
CDR3aa: CASREGPKNEQYF

d_gene: -
j_gene: TRBJ2-4
v_gene: TRBV7-2
len: 15
abundance: -
CDR3nt: TGTGCCAGCAGCTTAACACAGGGGCAGGGGACTCTTCAGTACTTC
CDR3aa: CASSLTQGQGTLQYF

d_gene: -
j_gene: TRBJ1-2
v_gene: TRBV7-9
len: 12
abundance: -
CDR3nt: TGTGCCAGCAACAGGGCCAACTATGGCTACACCTTC
CDR3aa: CASNRANYGYTF

d_gene: TRBD2
j_gene: TRBJ2-3
v_gene: TRBV5-4
len: 16
abundance: -
CDR3nt: TGTGCCAGCAGCTTGCCACTAGCGGGAACGGGAGATACGCAGTATTTT
CDR3aa: CASSLPLAGTGDTQYF

d_gene: -
j_gene: TRBJ1-4
v_gene: TRBV27
len: 16
abundance: -
CDR3nt: TGTGCCAGCAGTTCCGGGACGGAGGCAACTAATGAAAAACTGTTTTTT
CDR3aa: CASSSGTEATNEKLFF

d_gene: -
j_gene: TRBJ2-7
v_gene: TRBV27
len: 13
abundance: -
CDR3nt: TGTGCCAGCAGTTTAGAGGACAACTACGAGCAGTACTTC
CDR3aa: CASSLEDNYEQYF

d_gene: -
j_gene: TRBJ2-1
v_gene: TRBV7-2
len: 14
abundance: -
CDR3nt: TGTGCCAGCAGCTTAGACCGGGGCCCCCATGAGCAGTTCTTC
CDR3aa: CASSLDRGPHEQFF

d_gene: -
j_gene: TRBJ2-7
v_gene: TRBV29-1
len: 11
abundance: -
CDR3nt: TGCAGCGTTAGTAAGTTGCGAGAGCAGTACTTC
CDR3aa: CSVSKLREQYF

d_gene: TRBD2
j_gene: TRBJ2-1
v_gene: TRBV27
len: 15
abundance: -
CDR3nt: TGTGCCAGCAGTTTAGCGGGGGGCATTCGGAATGAGCAGTTCTTC
CDR3aa: CASSLAGGIRNEQFF

d_gene: TRBD2
j_gene: TRBJ2-5
v_gene: TRBV6-5
len: 15
abundance: -
CDR3nt: TGTGCCAGCACCCGAGCTAGCGGGATTTCGGAGACCCAGTACTTC
CDR3aa: CASTRASGISETQYF

d_gene: -
j_gene: TRBJ1-1
v_gene: TRBV29-1
len: 11
abundance: few
CDR3nt: TGCAGCGCAGGTTCCGGCACTGAAGCTTTCTTT
CDR3aa: CSAGSGTEAFF

d_gene: -
j_gene: TRBJ2-5
v_gene: TRBV6-5
len: 15
abundance: -
CDR3nt: TGTGCCAGCAGTGTTGACCAAGACGCCTTGGAGACCCAGTACTTC
CDR3aa: CASSVDQDALETQYF

d_gene: -
j_gene: TRBJ2-2
v_gene: TRBV7-2
len: 13
abundance: -
CDR3nt: TGTGCCAGCAGCTTCTTGAACACCGGGGAGCTGTTTTTT
CDR3aa: CASSFLNTGELFF

d_gene: -
j_gene: TRBJ1-4
v_gene: TRBV15
len: 17
abundance: -
CDR3nt: TGTGCCACCAGCAGAGATGCGCAGATTACAACTAATGAAAAACTGTTTTTT
CDR3aa: CATSRDAQITTNEKLFF

d_gene: -
j_gene: TRBJ2-2
v_gene: TRBV6-5
len: 11
abundance: few
CDR3nt: TGTGCCAGCAGTTCAAACCGGGAGCTGTTTTTT
CDR3aa: CASSSNRELFF

d_gene: -
j_gene: TRBJ2-3
v_gene: TRBV2
len: 15
abundance: -
CDR3nt: TGTGCCAGCAGAGGATTCACCTACGACACAGATACGCAGTATTTT
CDR3aa: CASRGFTYDTDTQYF

d_gene: -
j_gene: TRBJ2-7
v_gene: TRBV7-2
len: 12
abundance: -
CDR3nt: TGTGCCAGCAGCTTAGGTTTGGGACGGCAGTACTTC
CDR3aa: CASSLGLGRQYF

d_gene: -
j_gene: TRBJ2-1
v_gene: TRBV9
len: 13
abundance: -
CDR3nt: TGTGCCAGCAGCGGAACAGGGTTCAATGAGCAGTTCTTC
CDR3aa: CASSGTGFNEQFF

d_gene: TRBD2
j_gene: TRBJ2-5
v_gene: TRBV30
len: 12
abundance: -
CDR3nt: TGTGCCTCTTCCCCGGGAGGCGAGACCCAGTACTTC
CDR3aa: CASSPGGETQYF

d_gene: -
j_gene: TRBJ2-3
v_gene: TRBV4-2
len: 17
abundance: -
CDR3nt: TGTGCCAGCAGCCAAGTGGGGTTCGGTCAGGGGCCAGATACGCAGTATTTT
CDR3aa: CASSQVGFGQGPDTQYF

d_gene: -
j_gene: TRBJ1-5
v_gene: TRBV27
len: 18
abundance: -
CDR3nt: TGTGCCAGCAGTTCGGGACAAACCTTGGGGGGGAGGGTCCAGCCCCAGCATTTT
CDR3aa: CASSSGQTLGGRVQPQHF

d_gene: TRBD2
j_gene: TRBJ2-7
v_gene: TRBV7-2
len: 15
abundance: -
CDR3nt: TGTGCCAGCAGTCCATGGCGCGGGAGGGATGACGAGCAGTACTTC
CDR3aa: CASSPWRGRDDEQYF

d_gene: -
j_gene: TRBJ2-1
v_gene: TRBV30
len: 14
abundance: -
CDR3nt: TGTGCCTGGAGTGTACGTACAACCTACAATGAGCAGTTCTTC
CDR3aa: CAWSVRTTYNEQFF